These 32 T cell receptor beta chains came from one sample sequenced in a study of OX40 agonist ivuxolimab in advanced cancers. The repertoire was sequenced with immunoSEQ multiplex PCR; TCRdb's copy has only in-frame clones and lacks some. The sample contains more than 50,000 clones, about 81% of which appear only once. Sequencing used CD4+ or CD8+ T cells sorted from blood, obtained in a trial of the OX40 agonist ivuxolimab. Source of these receptors: an adult with an advanced solid tumor such as melanoma, head and neck, liver or kidney cancer.

The rearrangement links TRBV7-8 to TRBJ1-6, with TRBD1 as a possible D gene (6 bases). This CDR3 has 18 amino acids. Trimming shortened V by 3 bases and J by 0 bases, and 15 bases separated the two germline ends. Germline CDR1 SGHVS, CDR2 FQNEAQ. CDR3 nucleotides: TGTGCCAGCAGCTTGAAACCGGGACAAAGCTCCTATAATTCACCCCTCCACTTT. It specifies CASSLKPGQSSYNSPLHF.

In this sample, this clone turned up once. The rearrangement uses TRBV19 and TRBJ2-1; 11 bases are shared with TRBD1. The V gene's germline CDR1 is LNHDA and CDR2 SQIVND (reference sequence). V gave up 9 bases and J gave up 7 bases; unmatched junction bases: 5. The CDR3 totals 13 residues. CDR3 region: CASWDRGGNEQFF. In nucleotides, the CDR3 is TGTGCCAGCTGGGACAGGGGGGGGAATGAGCAGTTCTTC.

J is TRBJ1-1 and V is TRBV5-1; TRBD1 agrees at 8 bases. Unmatched junction bases numbered 4, after V lost 6 bases and J lost 0 bases. The CDR3 extends over 14 amino acids. CDR1 SGHRS and CDR2 YFSETQ come from the germline V gene. In nucleotides, the CDR3 is TGCGCCAGCACCATGACAGGGGTGAACACTGAAGCTTTCTTT. It codes for CASTMTGVNTEAFF.

This chain joins TRBV5-4 and TRBJ2-1; no reliable D call. The CDR3 sequence is 12 residues long. Deletions cut 0 bases from V and 6 bases from J, with 4 bases between. Germline V gene lookup returns CDR1 SGHNT and CDR2 YYREEE (reference sequence). The CDR3 DNA reads as TGTGCCAGCAGCTTGGAGCTCAATGAGCAGTTCTTC. It encodes CASSLELNEQFF. Full variable domain (rest looked up from reference TRBV5-4 and TRBJ2-1): ETGVTQSPTHLIKTRGQQVTLRCSSQSGHNTVSWYQQALGQGPQFIFQYYREEENGRGNFPPRFSGLQFPNYSSELNVNALELDDSALYLCASSLELNEQFFGPGTRLTVL.

The chain couples TRBV15 to TRBJ2-5, with 7 positions matching TRBD1. CDR3 length: 15 residues. V was clipped by 1 base and J by 3 bases; unmatched bases: 5. CDR1 is LNHNV, CDR2 YYDKDF, per germline (reference sequence). CDR3 protein: CATSRAQQGKETQYF. CDR3 nucleotide sequence: TGTGCCACCAGCAGAGCCCAACAGGGGAAAGAGACCCAGTACTTC.

V is TRBV9 and J is TRBJ1-4, with TRBD1 matching over 9 bases. This CDR3 is 14 amino acids long. V lost 3 bases to trimming and J lost 8 bases; unmatched junction nucleotides: 5. The germline V gene encodes CDR1 SGDLS and CDR2 YYNGEE. CDR3 protein: CASSGTGGLEKLFF. In DNA form, the CDR3 reads TGTGCCAGCAGCGGCACAGGGGGCTTGGAAAAACTGTTTTTT.

V is TRBV6-6 and J is TRBJ1-5; D is unclear. The CDR3 totals 15 residues. V gave up 6 bases and J gave up 11 bases, with 23 bases separating them. Germline V CDR1 and CDR2: MNHNY, SVGAGI (reference sequence). The CDR3: CASSPSTPGRAAQHF. The CDR3 region has the DNA TGTGCCAGCAGCCCTTCGACCCCTGGACGCGCCGCCCAGCATTTT.

CDR3 nucleotide sequence: TGCGCCAGCAGCGTTGTGGGGAGCGCGAACACTGAAGCTTTCTTT. It encodes CASSVVGSANTEAFF. The chain recombines TRBV5-1 with TRBJ1-1; D remains unclear. Germline lookup yields CDR1 SGHRS and CDR2 YFSETQ. The CDR3 runs to 15 residues. Trimming left V 4 bases short and J 1 base short, with 14 bases between.

For this clone: The sample contains more than one DNA sequence encoding this CDR3. The chain couples TRBV6-5 to TRBJ2-7; 8 bases align to TRBD1. This CDR3 spans 14 amino acids. Germline CDR1 reads MNHEY; CDR2 reads SVGAGI. Losses at the gene ends were 3 bases for V and 3 bases for J; bases not matched to a gene: 4. The CDR3 DNA sequence: TGTGCCAGCAGTTATGGACAGGGTTACTACGAGCAGTACTTC. It translates to CASSYGQGYYEQYF.

This chain links TRBV19 with TRBJ1-6; D uncertain. CDR1 LNHDA and CDR2 SQIVND come from the germline V gene (reference sequence). This CDR3 comprises 12 residues. V lost 5 bases and J 11 bases, leaving 10 bases between the germline ends. CDR3 protein: CASSEGVAPLHF. The CDR3, as DNA: TGTGCCAGTAGTGAGGGTGTCGCACCCCTCCACTTT.

The V gene is TRBV5-1, the J gene TRBJ2-5, with 7 positions matching TRBD1. Germline V gives CDR1 SGHRS, CDR2 YFSETQ. Losses at the gene ends were 7 bases for V and 1 base for J; bases not matched to a gene: 4. The CDR3 is 13 amino acids. CDR3 coding DNA: TGCGCCAGCGCAACAGGGGTCCAAGAGACCCAGTACTTC. Amino acid sequence: CASATGVQETQYF.

V gene TRBV27 combines with J gene TRBJ1-1; D remains ambiguous. This CDR3 spans 13 amino acids. In germline, CDR1 is MNHEY, CDR2 SMNVEV (reference sequence). V was clipped by 2 bases and J by 8 bases, with 12 bases between them. The CDR3 coding sequence is TGTGCCAGCAGTTTACCCTTGCCGGCAGAAGCTTTCTTT. Its translation is CASSLPLPAEAFF.

This clone was detected only a few times. V is TRBV6-6 and J is TRBJ2-1; D remains ambiguous. Germline values: CDR1 MNHNY, CDR2 SVGAGI (reference sequence). This CDR3 comprises 14 residues. V lost 2 bases and J lost 5, with 10 bases in between. The CDR3 region is CASSYGMNNNEQFF. The CDR3 region has the DNA TGTGCCAGCAGTTACGGTATGAATAACAATGAGCAGTTCTTC.

This clone was seen a few times. This chain connects TRBV5-1 to TRBJ1-1; D gene unclear. Trimming stripped 1 base from V and 1 base from J, with 11 bases between. Germline V lookup: CDR1 SGHRS, CDR2 YFSETQ. The CDR3 runs to 15 residues. CDR3 protein: CASSLLAGQNTEAFF. CDR3 bases: TGCGCCAGCAGCTTGCTGGCCGGGCAGAACACTGAAGCTTTCTTT.

This clone showed up just once. The J gene is TRBJ2-3, the V gene TRBV27, with a possible D match to TRBD1 (6 bases). V was trimmed by 6 bases and J by 2 bases, leaving 15 bases between them. CDR3 length: 15 amino acids. Germline V gene sequence: CDR1 MNHEY, CDR2 SMNVEV (reference sequence). CDR3 in DNA: TGTGCCAGCAGCCCTGATGGACAGTCCACAGATACGCAGTATTTT. It is translated as CASSPDGQSTDTQYF.

The V and J genes are TRBV7-2 and TRBJ1-2, with TRBD1 matching 9 bases. The germline CDR1 and CDR2 sequences are SGHTA and FQGNSA. Losses at the gene ends were 0 bases for V and 6 bases for J; bases not matched to a gene: 5. CDR3 size: 15 residues. The CDR3 is CASSLAGTGNDGYTF. DNA of the CDR3: TGTGCCAGCAGCTTAGCCGGGACAGGGAATGATGGCTACACCTTC.

The V call is TRBV2, the J call TRBJ2-3; 7 bases fit TRBD1. With 4 bases clipped from V and 1 base from J, the junction kept 5 bases outside the gene matches. The CDR3 has 15 amino acids. Per the germline V gene, CDR1 is SNHLY and CDR2 is FYNNEI. The chain's CDR3 is CASSVGGVGTDTQYF. The CDR3, as DNA: TGTGCCAGCAGTGTAGGGGGCGTCGGCACAGATACGCAGTATTTT.

The rearrangement joins TRBV9 to TRBJ1-3; D gene ambiguous. The CDR3 is 14 amino acids. The V end lost 0 bases, the J end lost 4 bases, and 8 bases lay between the germline ends. Germline V lookup: CDR1 SGDLS, CDR2 YYNGEE. The DNA of the CDR3 is TGTGCCAGCAGCGTAGGGGTCGGCGGAAACACCATATATTTT. This sequence encodes CASSVGVGGNTIYF.

This chain joins TRBV5-6 and TRBJ1-5; 10 nucleotides match TRBD1. This CDR3 contains 15 residues. The ends lost 3 bases at V and 5 bases at J; junction bases unmatched: 5. The germline CDR1 and CDR2 sequences are SGHDT and YYEEEE. In nucleotides, the CDR3 is TGTGCCAGCAGCTCCGCCGGGACAGGGGATCAGCCCCAGCATTTT. Protein: CASSSAGTGDQPQHF.

This clone was observed a few times. This chain joins TRBV11-3 and TRBJ1-1; D not certain. The CDR3 extends over 15 amino acids. V was cut by 5 bases and J by 1 base, with 14 bases left in between. Germline CDR1 SGHNT, CDR2 YENEEA. DNA of the CDR3: TGTGCCAGCAGCCTCTCCCCGGCACCGAACACTGAAGCTTTCTTT. Translated, it gives CASSLSPAPNTEAFF. The full variable domain, rest sourced from reference TRBV11-3 and TRBJ1-1, is EAGVVQSPRYKIIEKKQPVAFWCNPISGHNTLYWYLQNLGQGPELLIRYENEEAVDDSQLPKDRFSAERLKGVDSTLKIQPAELGDSAVYLCASSLSPAPNTEAFFGQGTRLTVV.

The gene calls are TRBV6-1 and TRBJ1-5, with D possibly matching TRBD1 (5 bases). Between the trimmed V and J ends, which lost 3 bases and 3 bases, there was a span of 21 bases. CDR3 length equals 18 residues. Per the germline V gene, CDR1 is MNHNS and CDR2 is SASEGT. This CDR3 reads CASSEPRLGGAINQPQHF. As DNA, the CDR3 is TGTGCCAGCAGTGAGCCCCGCCTCGGAGGGGCGATCAATCAGCCCCAGCATTTT.

This clone was observed a few times. This rearrangement joins TRBV29-1 to TRBJ1-1; D not certain. The CDR3 length is 11 residues. V lost 4 bases and J lost 5, with 8 bases in between. Germline V gene lookup returns CDR1 SQVTM and CDR2 ANQGSEA. The chain's CDR3 is CSVVTGTEAFF. In nucleotides, the CDR3 is TGCAGCGTTGTGACGGGGACTGAAGCTTTCTTT.

This clone was seen just once. The rearrangement links TRBV5-1 to TRBJ2-5; possible D gene TRBD1, 6 bases. Germline-derived CDR1 and CDR2 are SGHRS and YFSETQ. V lost 4 bases and J 2 bases, leaving 12 bases between the germline ends. The CDR3 extends over 14 amino acids. The CDR3 sequence: CASSPEDSQETQYF. The CDR3 DNA follows: TGCGCCAGCAGCCCAGAGGACAGTCAAGAGACCCAGTACTTC.

The chain couples TRBV7-2 to TRBJ1-1; 7 bases line up with TRBD1. Germline CDR1 SGHTA, CDR2 FQGNSA. The ends lost 4 bases at V and 5 bases at J; junction bases unmatched: 4. The CDR3 has 13 amino acids. The CDR3 DNA is TGTGCCAGCAGCTCGACAGGGAGGACTGAAGCTTTCTTT. Translated, it gives CASSSTGRTEAFF.

V is TRBV15 and J is TRBJ1-1; 8 nucleotides match TRBD1. The junction had 10 bases not matched to a gene; V was cut back by 3 bases and J by 4 bases. This CDR3 comprises 16 residues. CDR1 is LNHNV and CDR2 is YYDKDF in the germline V gene (reference sequence). The CDR3 here is CATSRAGGLSFTEAFF. DNA of the CDR3: TGTGCCACCAGCAGGGCAGGGGGCCTTTCCTTCACTGAAGCTTTCTTT.

The chain links TRBV6-1 to TRBJ1-1, with D perhaps TRBD1 (5 bases). The CDR3 has 14 residues. V shed 5 bases and J shed 7 bases, with 17 bases lying between them. Germline V CDR1 and CDR2: MNHNS, SASEGT. In nucleotides, the CDR3 is TGTGCCAGCAGTAACCGGCCCGGGACGGATGAAGCTTTCTTT. Translating gives CASSNRPGTDEAFF.

The rearrangement joins TRBV27 to TRBJ1-6, with a tentative D call TRBD1 (5 bases). V shed 5 bases and J shed 0 bases, with 14 bases lying between them. The CDR3 has 17 residues. The germline gives CDR1 MNHEY, CDR2 SMNVEV (reference sequence). The CDR3 region has the DNA TGTGCCAGCAGTAGGGGACTCGAGAGCTCCTATAATTCACCCCTCCACTTT. As protein: CASSRGLESSYNSPLHF.

V usage is TRBV28 and J usage is TRBJ1-2, with TRBD1 as a possible D gene (5 bases). With 2 bases removed from V and 3 bases from J, the gap between germline ends came to 10 bases. Germline V gene lookup returns CDR1 MDHEN and CDR2 SYDVKM. This CDR3 has 14 amino acids. The CDR3 spells CASSLGAGDYGYTF. In DNA, the CDR3 is TGTGCCAGCAGTTTAGGGGCCGGGGACTATGGCTACACCTTC.

The chain employs TRBV4-1 and TRBJ1-2; D is uncertain. The CDR3 consists of 15 residues. The V end lost 4 bases, the J end lost 2 bases, and 14 bases lay between the germline ends. Germline assignment: CDR1 MGHRA and CDR2 YSYEKL. CDR3 in amino acids: CASSRIGPINYGYTF. Written as DNA, the CDR3 is TGCGCCAGCAGCCGGATCGGACCGATAAACTATGGCTACACCTTC.

This rearrangement joins TRBV4-1 to TRBJ2-7; D could derive from TRBD1 or TRBD2 (5 bases each). The germline gives CDR1 MGHRA, CDR2 YSYEKL. This CDR3 has 14 amino acids. The V end lost 0 bases, the J end lost 7 bases, and 13 bases lay between the germline ends. The CDR3 nucleotides are TGCGCCAGCAGCCAAGATGCCGGGGCCTTGGAGCAGTACTTC. Its protein is CASSQDAGALEQYF.

The chain uses TRBV19 and TRBJ2-2; D not certain. Germline V gene lookup returns CDR1 LNHDA and CDR2 SQIVND (reference sequence). The V and J ends lost 3 bases and 4 bases respectively, with 9 bases between them. The CDR3 totals 14 residues. The chain's CDR3 is CASSIQSVTGELFF. In nucleotides, the CDR3 is TGTGCCAGTAGTATTCAGTCCGTCACCGGGGAGCTGTTTTTT.

The chain is built from TRBV2 and TRBJ2-2; perhaps TRBD1 as D (6 bases). Trimming cost V 6 bases and J 7 bases, with 9 bases left between them. From germline, CDR1 is SNHLY and CDR2 FYNNEI. The CDR3 has 12 amino acids. CDR3 in DNA: TGTGCCAGCAGACCGGACAGCGGGGAGCTGTTTTTT. This codes for CASRPDSGELFF.